Each of the 13 T cell receptor beta chains below was sequenced from the same sample in a study of T cell repertoires in cytomegalovirus infection. TCRdb passed the reads through MiXCR, listing each CDR3 protein once. The sample yields approximately 200,000 distinct CDR3 sequences, approximately 30% seen once. The sequencing input was PBMCs. All receptors derive from a human donor in good health (CMV status not recorded). Some clones in this sample may be carry-over from other donors' samples.

The chain recombines TRBV2 with TRBJ2-5; 9 nucleotides match TRBD1. Germline V gene sequence: CDR1 SNHLY, CDR2 FYNNEI. CDR3 length: 14 residues. With V trimmed by 4 bases and J by 3 bases, 3 bases remained unmatched. The CDR3, as DNA: TGTGCCAGCAGTGTTGACAGGGGGGAAGAGACCCAGTACTTC. Protein product: CASSVDRGEETQYF.

This clonotype has a handful of counts. This sequence joins TRBV28 and TRBJ1-1; 7 bases align to TRBD1. There are 16 residues in the CDR3. V was clipped by 3 bases and J by 6 bases; unmatched bases: 13. Germline V gives CDR1 MDHEN, CDR2 SYDVKM. The CDR3, as DNA: TGTGCCAGCAGTTTCCTCTGGACAGCCCAGGGGGCTGAAGCTTTCTTT. This sequence encodes CASSFLWTAQGAEAFF.

This clonotype was counted many times. The rearrangement links TRBV7-8 to TRBJ2-5; D is perhaps TRBD2 (5 bases). The CDR3 runs 11 residues. V was cut by 4 bases and J by 8 bases, with 8 bases left in between. Per germline, CDR1 SGHVS and CDR2 FQNEAQ. This chain's CDR3 is CASSSPGTQYF. CDR3 in DNA: TGTGCCAGCAGCTCTCCGGGAACCCAGTACTTC.

This clonotype appeared a few times. V and J are TRBV7-2 and TRBJ1-1; 7 positions match TRBD1. The J segment lost 0 bases and the V segment lost 5 bases, leaving 6 bases of the junction unmatched. Germline-derived CDR1 and CDR2 are SGHTA and FQGNSA. This CDR3 has 15 amino acids. CDR3 nucleotide sequence: TGTGCCAGCAGCCAACAGGGGTATCTGAACACTGAAGCTTTCTTT. Translated, it gives CASSQQGYLNTEAFF.

The V call is TRBV7-8, the J call TRBJ1-2; D might be TRBD1 (5 bases). The CDR3 loop spans 16 amino acids. V dropped 1 base and J dropped 4 bases, with 16 bases sitting between them. Germline V gene data show CDR1 as SGHVS and CDR2 as FQNEAQ. In nucleotides, the CDR3 is TGTGCCAGCAGCTTAGGGGGTTTAGCTGGGGGCTATGGCTACACCTTC. Translating it yields CASSLGGLAGGYGYTF.

This clonotype was seen repeatedly, ten times or more. This chain links TRBV19 with TRBJ1-1; D uncertain. This CDR3 contains 16 residues. Trimming removed 2 bases at V and 5 bases at J, with 18 bases between. Germline lookup yields CDR1 LNHDA and CDR2 SQIVND (reference sequence). This CDR3 reads CASSIKSLSSGTEAFF. CDR3 nucleotides: TGTGCCAGTAGTATAAAGTCGCTCTCATCCGGGACTGAAGCTTTCTTT.

In its sample, this clonotype was seen many times. The V gene is TRBV14, the J gene TRBJ2-7; D is uncertain. This CDR3 contains 13 residues. Deletions cut 0 bases from V and 3 bases from J, with 6 bases between. Germline-derived CDR1 and CDR2 are SGHDN and FVKESK. This CDR3 is CASSQDRRYEQYF. The CDR3 DNA is TGTGCCAGCAGCCAAGATCGTCGCTACGAGCAGTACTTC.

The chain's CDR3 is CASSLGVGRGTDTQYF. As DNA, the CDR3 is TGCGCCAGCAGCCTCGGGGTAGGGAGGGGCACAGATACGCAGTATTTT. V gene TRBV4-1 combines with J gene TRBJ2-3, with 7 bases aligning to TRBD2. The CDR3 covers 16 residues. V lost 4 bases to trimming and J lost 1 base; unmatched junction nucleotides: 8. In germline, CDR1 is MGHRA, CDR2 YSYEKL.

The sample holds many counts of this clonotype. J is TRBJ2-3 and V is TRBV10-3, with D possibly matching TRBD2 (5 bases). Germline CDR1 is ENHRY and CDR2 is SYGVKD. The germline V and J ends were trimmed by 11 bases and 2 bases, with 14 bases remaining between them. The CDR3 totals 13 residues. The CDR3 here is CAVGSRTTDTQYF. CDR3 sequence (DNA): TGTGCCGTTGGGAGCAGGACCACAGATACGCAGTATTTT.

The chain has TRBV29-1 and TRBJ1-2; tentatively, D is TRBD1 (5 bases). The CDR3 runs 13 residues. V gave up 2 bases and J gave up 7 bases, with 14 bases separating them. Germline V lookup: CDR1 SQVTM, CDR2 ANQGSEA. The CDR3 is CSVEYGRGRGYTF. The CDR3 coding sequence is TGCAGCGTTGAATACGGAAGGGGCCGTGGCTACACCTTC. Filled out from reference TRBV29-1 and TRBJ1-2, the complete variable domain reads SAVISQKPSRDICQRGTSLTIQCQVDSQVTMMFWYRQQPGQSLTLIATANQGSEATYESGFVIDKFPISRPNLTFSTLTVSNMSPEDSSIYLCSVEYGRGRGYTFGSGTRLTVV.

This clonotype occurred many times. The rearrangement uses TRBV7-2 and TRBJ1-5; D not resolved. V lost 1 base to trimming and J lost 7 bases, with 11 bases between them. CDR1 is SGHTA, CDR2 FQGNSA, per germline. The CDR3 has 14 amino acids. CDR3 DNA: TGTGCCAGCAGCTTAGGAGGAGGACGGCAGCCCCAGCATTTT. Its translation is CASSLGGGRQPQHF. Together with reference TRBV7-2 and TRBJ1-5, the CDR3 gives the full variable domain: GAGVSQSPSNKVTEKGKDVELRCDPISGHTALYWYRQSLGQGLEFLIYFQGNSAPDKSGLPSDRFSAERTGGSVSTLTIQRTQQEDSAVYLCASSLGGGRQPQHFGDGTRLSIL.

The chain has TRBV20-1 and TRBJ2-1; 7 bases fit TRBD2. This CDR3 is 15 amino acids long. V dropped 3 bases and J dropped 4; count of bases not matched to a gene: 9. Germline assignment: CDR1 DFQATT and CDR2 SNEGSKA (reference sequence). The CDR3 nucleotides read TGCAGTGCTAGTGGGGATAGCGGGCTTTACAATGAGCAGTTCTTC. Its translation: CSASGDSGLYNEQFF.

The V and J genes are TRBV18 and TRBJ1-2; TRBD1 might be the D (5 bases). The germline V gene has CDR1 KGHSH and CDR2 LQKENI. The length of the CDR3 is 14 residues. V lost 2 bases and J 3 bases, leaving 10 bases between the germline ends. This chain's CDR3 is CASSPEGVYYGYTF. The CDR3 DNA follows: TGTGCCAGCTCACCAGAAGGGGTCTACTATGGCTACACCTTC.